Reported below is one TCR beta chain. Its target is not known. The source of the sample is a study of long-term antiretroviral therapy in people with HIV. Broader study findings: Whichever time point was examined, clones expanded before ART dominated the repertoire.

V shed 4 bases and J shed 1 base, with 11 bases lying between them. The CDR3 spans 15 residues. Germline CDR1 and CDR2: SGDLS and YYNGEE. Sequencing used immunoSEQ v3.0 at survey level. Roughly 40,000-50,000 T-cell genomes per sample were the sequencing target. Data came from immunoSEQ multiplex PCR; TCRdb stores just in-frame clones and leaves some out. The sample yields roughly 18,000 clones, about nine tenths seen once. The samples comprised roughly 1-11 million cryopreserved PBMC ahead of DNA extraction. The genes are TRBV9 and TRBJ2-2; tentative D call: TRBD1 (6 bases). The sequence came from a man aged 50 to 60 with HIV. Sequencing was performed on unsorted PBMCs, taken 3 years after starting antiretroviral therapy. Here the CDR3 DNA reads TGTGCCAGCAGCCCCCTGACAGGGAACACCGGGGAGCTGTTTTTT. Translated: CASSPLTGNTGELFF.